The present T cell receptor (beta chain) was sequenced within a study of blood T cell repertoires in COVID-19. As handled by the study authors: Quantification of nucleated cells was approximated via reference gene primer amplification. Sequencing used immunoSEQ multiplex PCR; TCRdb keeps in-frame clones, though not all of them. The DNA gave D and trimming, while V, J and clone size come from that table. The sample yields about 250,000 clones, around 90% seen once. Germline CDR1 and CDR2: LNHDA and SQIVND (reference sequence). CDR3 length: 14 amino acids. V lost 7 bases, J lost 8 bases, and 9 bases stayed unmatched.

The sample was peripheral blood. This sequence was found in a man aged 80 or over with acute or convalescent COVID-19. The chain is built from TRBV19 and TRBJ2-1; 9 nucleotides match TRBD2. DNA for the CDR3: TGTGCCAGTACTCCCGCGGGAGGGAAGGATGAGCAGTTCTTC. Its translation: CASTPAGGKDEQFF. Full variable domain (remainder filled in from reference TRBV19 and TRBJ2-1): DGGITQSPKYLFRKEGQNVTLSCEQNLNHDAMYWYRQDPGQGLRLIYYSQIVNDFQKGDIAEGYSVSREKKESFPLTVTSAQKNPTAFYLCASTPAGGKDEQFFGPGTRLTVL.